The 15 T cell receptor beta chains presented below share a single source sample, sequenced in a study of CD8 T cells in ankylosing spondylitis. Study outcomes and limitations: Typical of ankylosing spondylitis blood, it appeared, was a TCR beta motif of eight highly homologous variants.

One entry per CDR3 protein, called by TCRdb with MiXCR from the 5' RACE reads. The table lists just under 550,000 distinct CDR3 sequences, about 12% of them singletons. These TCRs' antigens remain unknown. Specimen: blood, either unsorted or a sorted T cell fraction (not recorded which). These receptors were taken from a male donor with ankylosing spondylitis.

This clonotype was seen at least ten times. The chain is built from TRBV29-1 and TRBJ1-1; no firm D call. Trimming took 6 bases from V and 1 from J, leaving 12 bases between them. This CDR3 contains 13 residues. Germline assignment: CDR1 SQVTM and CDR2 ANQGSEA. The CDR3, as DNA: TGCAGCGTCCCTGCCCCGGGGAACACTGAAGCTTTCTTT. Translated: CSVPAPGNTEAFF.

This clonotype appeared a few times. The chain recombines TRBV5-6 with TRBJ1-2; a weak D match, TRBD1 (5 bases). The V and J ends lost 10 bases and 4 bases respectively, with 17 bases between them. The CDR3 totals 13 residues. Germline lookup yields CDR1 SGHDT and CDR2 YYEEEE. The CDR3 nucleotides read TGTGCCTCGGTCGGGGGGAATGCCTATGGCTACACCTTC. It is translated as CASVGGNAYGYTF.

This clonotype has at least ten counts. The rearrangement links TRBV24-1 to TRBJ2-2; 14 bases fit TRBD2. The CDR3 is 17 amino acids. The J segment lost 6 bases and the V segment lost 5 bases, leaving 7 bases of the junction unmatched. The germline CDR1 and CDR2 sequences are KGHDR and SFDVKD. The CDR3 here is CATSAGGLAGGSGELFF. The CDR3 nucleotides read TGTGCCACCAGTGCGGGTGGACTAGCGGGAGGATCCGGGGAGCTGTTTTTT.

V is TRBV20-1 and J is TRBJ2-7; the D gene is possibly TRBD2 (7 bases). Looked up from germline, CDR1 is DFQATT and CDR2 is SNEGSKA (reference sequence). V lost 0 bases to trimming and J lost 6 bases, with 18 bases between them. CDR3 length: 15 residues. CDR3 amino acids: CSARDGRGAVGEQYF. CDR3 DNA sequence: TGCAGTGCTAGAGACGGTCGGGGGGCAGTTGGCGAGCAGTACTTC.

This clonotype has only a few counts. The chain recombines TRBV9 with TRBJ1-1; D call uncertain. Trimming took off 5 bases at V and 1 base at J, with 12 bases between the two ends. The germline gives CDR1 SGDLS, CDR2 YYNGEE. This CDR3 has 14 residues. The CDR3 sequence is CASSKDGRNTEAFF. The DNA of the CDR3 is TGTGCCAGCAGTAAGGACGGACGGAACACTGAAGCTTTCTTT.

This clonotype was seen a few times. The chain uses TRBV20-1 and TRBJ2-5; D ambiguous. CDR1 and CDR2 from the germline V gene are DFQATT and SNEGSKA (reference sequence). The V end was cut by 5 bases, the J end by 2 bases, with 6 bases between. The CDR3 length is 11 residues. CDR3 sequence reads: CSAARQETQYF. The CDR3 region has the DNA TGCAGTGCTGCCAGGCAAGAGACCCAGTACTTC.

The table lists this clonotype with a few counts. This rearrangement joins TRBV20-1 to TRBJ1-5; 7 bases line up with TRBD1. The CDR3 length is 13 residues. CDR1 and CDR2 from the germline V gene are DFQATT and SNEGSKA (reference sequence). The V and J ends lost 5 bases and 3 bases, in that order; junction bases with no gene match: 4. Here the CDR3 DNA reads TGCAGTGCTTGGACAGGCGCCAATCAGCCCCAGCATTTT. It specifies CSAWTGANQPQHF.

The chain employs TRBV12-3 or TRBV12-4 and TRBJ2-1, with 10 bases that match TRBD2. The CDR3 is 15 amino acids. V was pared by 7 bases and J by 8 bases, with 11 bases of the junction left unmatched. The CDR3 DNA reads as TGTGCCAGCACTGTAAGCGGGAGGGCGGGGGATGAGCAGTTCTTC. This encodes CASTVSGRAGDEQFF.

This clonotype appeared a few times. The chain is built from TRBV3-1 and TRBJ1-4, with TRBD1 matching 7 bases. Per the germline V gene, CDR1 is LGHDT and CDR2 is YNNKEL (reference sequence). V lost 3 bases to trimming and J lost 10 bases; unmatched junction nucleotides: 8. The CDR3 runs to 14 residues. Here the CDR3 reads CASSHGGGGGKLFF. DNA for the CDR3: TGTGCCAGCAGCCATGGTGGAGGGGGCGGAAAACTGTTTTTT. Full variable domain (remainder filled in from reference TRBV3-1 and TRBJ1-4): DTAVSQTPKYLVTQMGNDKSIKCEQNLGHDTMYWYKQDSKKFLKIMFSYNNKELIINETVPNRFSPKSPDKAHLNLHINSLELGDSAVYFCASSHGGGGGKLFFGSGTQLSVL.

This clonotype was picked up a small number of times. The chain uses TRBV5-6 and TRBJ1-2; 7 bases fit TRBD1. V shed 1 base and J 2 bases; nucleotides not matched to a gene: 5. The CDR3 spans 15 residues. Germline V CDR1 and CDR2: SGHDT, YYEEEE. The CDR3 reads CASSLTGDPNYGYTF. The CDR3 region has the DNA TGTGCCAGCAGCTTGACAGGGGATCCAAACTATGGCTACACCTTC.

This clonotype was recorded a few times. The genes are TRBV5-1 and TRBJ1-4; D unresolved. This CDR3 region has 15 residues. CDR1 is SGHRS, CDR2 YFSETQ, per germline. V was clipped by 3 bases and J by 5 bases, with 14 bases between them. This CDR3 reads CASSSTSQTNEKLFF. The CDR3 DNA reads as TGCGCCAGCAGCTCCACGAGTCAGACAAATGAAAAACTGTTTTTT.

CDR3 DNA sequence: TGCAGTGCTAGAGATCAGGAGCGGGAGGGAGATACGCAGTATTTT. It specifies CSARDQEREGDTQYF. The genes are TRBV20-1 and TRBJ2-3; 10 nucleotides match TRBD2. The germline CDR1 and CDR2 sequences are DFQATT and SNEGSKA (reference sequence). Trimming removed 0 bases from V and 5 bases from J; junction bases left unmatched: 5. The CDR3 is 15 amino acids.

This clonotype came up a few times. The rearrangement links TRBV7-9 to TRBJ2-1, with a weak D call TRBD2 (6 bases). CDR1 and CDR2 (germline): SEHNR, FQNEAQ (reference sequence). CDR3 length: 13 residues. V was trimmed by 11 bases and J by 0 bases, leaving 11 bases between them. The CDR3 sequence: CAFSGSSYNEQFF. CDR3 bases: TGTGCCTTTAGCGGTAGCTCCTACAATGAGCAGTTCTTC. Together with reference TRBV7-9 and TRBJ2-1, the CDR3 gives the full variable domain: DTGVSQNPRHKITKRGQNVTFRCDPISEHNRLYWYRQTLGQGPEFLTYFQNEAQLEKSRLLSDRFSAERPKGSFSTLEIQRTEQGDSAMYLCAFSGSSYNEQFFGPGTRLTVL.

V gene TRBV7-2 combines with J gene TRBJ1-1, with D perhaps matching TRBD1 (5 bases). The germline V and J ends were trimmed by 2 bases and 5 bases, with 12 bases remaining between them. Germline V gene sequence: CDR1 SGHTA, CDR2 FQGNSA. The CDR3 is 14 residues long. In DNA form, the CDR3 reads TGTGCCAGCAGCTTAATCGGACGGGGGACTGAAGCTTTCTTT. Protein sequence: CASSLIGRGTEAFF.

The CDR3 DNA follows: TGTGCCAGCAGTTTCGGACAGGGTACAGCTTCAAGAGGCTACACCTTC. Translated, it gives CASSFGQGTASRGYTF. The genes are TRBV6-2 or TRBV6-3 and TRBJ1-2; TRBD1 agrees at 8 bases. V dropped 4 bases and J dropped 8; count of bases not matched to a gene: 15. This CDR3 is built from 16 residues. From germline, CDR1 is MNHEY and CDR2 SVGEGT.